This T cell receptor beta chain was profiled in a study of blood T cells in healthy people across ages. A second roughly 6 to 12 cycle PCR used barcoded and J-beta primers. Every molecule of cDNA carried a tag from a template-switch adaptor with 12 random nucleotides. All samples gave at least 2.5 million CDR3-containing paired-end reads. TCRdb re-derived calls from the 5' RACE reads in MiXCR, one entry per CDR3 protein. The sample lists about 730,000 distinct CDR3 sequences, 40% to 45% occurring once. Caucasian, healthy and from Russia, the donors were aged between about 6 and 100. In the case of this clonotype: Relative to the germline gene, one junction end is altered; a read error may explain this.

This CDR3 contains 16 residues. Germline V gene sequence: CDR1 SGHTA, CDR2 FQGNSA. V gene TRBV7-2 combines with J gene TRBJ2-3, with TRBD2 identical over 12 bases. This clonotype was sampled from a woman in her sixties or seventies in good health. The sequencing sample was made of blood. The CDR3 nucleotides read TGTGCCAGCAGCTCCTTGACTAGCGGGAGTCTCCGGACGCGGTATTTT. Its protein product is CASSSLTSGSLRTRYF.